This entry describes one T cell receptor (beta chain). Its antigen is undetermined. The record originates from a study of tumor and adjacent non-tumor tissue in lung cancer. In the study overall: Each sample yielded 3.5 million to 4.5 million productive TCRbeta reads on average.

The study's findings and limits: TCR diversity was significantly greater in tumor than normal lung tissue. Shorter survival was associated with higher TCR diversity in tumors. In normal lung, the top 100 clones were significantly more dominant than in tumor.

No cell sorting was done before RNA was extracted from the tissue. The library came from three nested PCR rounds adapted from ARM-PCR protocols. One entry per CDR3 protein results from TCRdb running MiXCR on the multiplex PCR reads. There are approximately 110,000 distinct CDR3 sequences in the sample; roughly 73% occur only once, and roughly 35% lies in the top ten. Trimming stripped 7 bases from V and 1 base from J, with 10 bases between. CDR3 length: 13 residues. Germline V gives CDR1 SGHAT, CDR2 FQNNGV. The rearrangement links TRBV11-2 to TRBJ2-5; D not resolved. Sequencing was carried out using lung tumor tissue. The receptor comes from a woman aged 55-70 years with non-small cell lung cancer. CDR3 region: CASNPPAQETQYF. In nucleotides, the CDR3 is TGTGCCAGCAACCCCCCAGCCCAAGAGACCCAGTACTTC. The full variable domain, completed using reference TRBV11-2 and TRBJ2-5, is EAGVAQSPRYKIIEKRQSVAFWCNPISGHATLYWYQQILGQGPKLLIQFQNNGVVDDSQLPKDRFSAERLKGVDSTLKIQPAKLEDSAVYLCASNPPAQETQYFGPGTRLLVL.